This T cell receptor (beta chain) was recorded in a study of cytomegalovirus exposure and HLA in healthy donors. The CDR3 is 15 residues long. The V gene's germline CDR1 is SGHNT and CDR2 YYREEE (reference sequence). The ends lost 4 bases at V and 2 bases at J; junction bases unmatched: 7. Primers: 60 Vbeta forward and 13 Jbeta reverse. Repertoires were generated with immunoSEQ multiplex PCR, while TCRdb's copy carries only in-frame clones and drops some. The sample comprises some 120,000 clones, around three quarters of which are singletons, and around 13% rests with the top ten. Study outcomes and limitations: An apparent linkage of common viral pathogens to several of the most significant clusters emerged in a later analysis.

With respect to this clone: The antigen is not known.

Sequenced: PBMCs. This receptor was taken from a woman between 35 and 50 years old in good health and CMV-seropositive. The chain employs TRBV5-4 and TRBJ2-5; TRBD2 aligns across 8 bases. The CDR3 DNA reads as TGTGCCAGCAGCAGTAGTAGCGGGGTACAAGAGACCCAGTACTTC. Its protein product is CASSSSSGVQETQYF.